This TCR beta chain appears in the sequencing data of a study of blood T cell repertoires in COVID-19. Individuals drawn from 24 US areas were roughly 18 to 100 years old. Participants had their cohort set by participant-reported clinical history. Exposed volunteers were people who met a COVID-19 case within 2 weeks before study entry. The V end was cut by 4 bases, the J end by 2 bases, with 10 bases between. Germline V gene lookup returns CDR1 SGHRS and CDR2 YFSETQ. This CDR3 spans 13 amino acids. Profiling relied on immunoSEQ multiplex PCR, and the TCRdb table lists in-frame clones only, not all of them. This sample has 350,000 to 400,000 clones, with 80% to 95% found just once.

Sequenced input: PBMCs or T cells enriched from blood (not recorded which). The rearrangement uses TRBV5-1 and TRBJ2-7, with D unclear. The clonotype comes from a woman in her 40s who had been exposed to COVID-19. Here the CDR3 DNA reads TGCGCCAGCAGCGATTCGGTTACCTACGAGCAGTACTTC. This codes for CASSDSVTYEQYF.